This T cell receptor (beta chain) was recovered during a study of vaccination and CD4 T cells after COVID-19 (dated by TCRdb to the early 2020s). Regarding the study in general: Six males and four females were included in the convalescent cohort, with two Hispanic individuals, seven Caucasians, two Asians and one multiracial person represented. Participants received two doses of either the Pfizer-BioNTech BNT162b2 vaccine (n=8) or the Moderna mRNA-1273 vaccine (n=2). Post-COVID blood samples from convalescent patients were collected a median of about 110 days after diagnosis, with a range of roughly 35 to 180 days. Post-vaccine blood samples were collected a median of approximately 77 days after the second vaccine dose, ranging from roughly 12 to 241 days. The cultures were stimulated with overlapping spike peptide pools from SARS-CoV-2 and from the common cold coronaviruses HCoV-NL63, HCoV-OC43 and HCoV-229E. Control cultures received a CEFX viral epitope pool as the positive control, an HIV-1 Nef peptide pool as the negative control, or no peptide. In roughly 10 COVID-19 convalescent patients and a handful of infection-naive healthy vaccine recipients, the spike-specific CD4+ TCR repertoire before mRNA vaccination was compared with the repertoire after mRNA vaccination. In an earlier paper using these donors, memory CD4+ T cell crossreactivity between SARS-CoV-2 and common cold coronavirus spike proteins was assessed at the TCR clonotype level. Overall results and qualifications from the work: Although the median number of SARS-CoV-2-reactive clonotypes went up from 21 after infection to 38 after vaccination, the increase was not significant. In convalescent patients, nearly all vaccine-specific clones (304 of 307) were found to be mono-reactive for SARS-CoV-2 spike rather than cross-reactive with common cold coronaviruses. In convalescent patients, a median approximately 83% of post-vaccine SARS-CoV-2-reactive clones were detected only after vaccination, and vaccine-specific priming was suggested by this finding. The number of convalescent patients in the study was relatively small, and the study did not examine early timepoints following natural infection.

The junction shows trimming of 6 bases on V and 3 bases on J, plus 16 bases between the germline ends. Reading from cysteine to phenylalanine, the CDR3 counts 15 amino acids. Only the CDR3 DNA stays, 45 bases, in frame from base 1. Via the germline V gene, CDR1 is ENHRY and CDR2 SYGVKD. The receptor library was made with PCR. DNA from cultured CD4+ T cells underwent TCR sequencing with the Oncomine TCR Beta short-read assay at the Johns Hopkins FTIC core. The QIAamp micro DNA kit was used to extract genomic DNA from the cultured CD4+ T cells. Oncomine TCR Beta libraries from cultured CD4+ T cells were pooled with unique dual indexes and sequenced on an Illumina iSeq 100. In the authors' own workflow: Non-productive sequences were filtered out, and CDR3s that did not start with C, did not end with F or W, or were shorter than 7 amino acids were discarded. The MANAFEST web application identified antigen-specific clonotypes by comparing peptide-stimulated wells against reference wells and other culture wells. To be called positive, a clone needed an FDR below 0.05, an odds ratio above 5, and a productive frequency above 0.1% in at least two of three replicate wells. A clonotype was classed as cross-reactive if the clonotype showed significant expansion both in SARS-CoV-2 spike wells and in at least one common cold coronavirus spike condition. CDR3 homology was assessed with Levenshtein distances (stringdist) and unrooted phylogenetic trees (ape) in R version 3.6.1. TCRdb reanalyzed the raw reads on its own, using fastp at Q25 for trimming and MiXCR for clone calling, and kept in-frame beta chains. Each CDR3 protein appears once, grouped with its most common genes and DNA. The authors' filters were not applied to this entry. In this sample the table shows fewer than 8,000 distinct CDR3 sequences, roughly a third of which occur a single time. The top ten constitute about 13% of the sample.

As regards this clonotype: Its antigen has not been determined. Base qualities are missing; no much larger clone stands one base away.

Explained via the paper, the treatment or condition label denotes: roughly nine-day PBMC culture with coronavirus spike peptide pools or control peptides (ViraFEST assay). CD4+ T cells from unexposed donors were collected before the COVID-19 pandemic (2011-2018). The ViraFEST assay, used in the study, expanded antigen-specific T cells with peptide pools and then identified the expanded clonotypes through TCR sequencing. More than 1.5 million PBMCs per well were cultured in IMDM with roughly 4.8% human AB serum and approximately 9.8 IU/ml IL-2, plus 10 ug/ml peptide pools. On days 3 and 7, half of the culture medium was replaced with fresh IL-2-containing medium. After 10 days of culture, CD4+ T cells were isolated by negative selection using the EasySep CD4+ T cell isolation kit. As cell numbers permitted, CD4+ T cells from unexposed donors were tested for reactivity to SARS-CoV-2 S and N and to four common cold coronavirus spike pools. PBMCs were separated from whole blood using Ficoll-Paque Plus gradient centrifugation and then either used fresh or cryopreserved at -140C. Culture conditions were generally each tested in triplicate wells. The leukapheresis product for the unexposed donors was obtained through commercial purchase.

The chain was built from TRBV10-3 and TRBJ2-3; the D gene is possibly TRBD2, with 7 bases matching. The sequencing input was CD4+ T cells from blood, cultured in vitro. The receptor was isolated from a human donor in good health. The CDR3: CAIRKGGALTDTQYF. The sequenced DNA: TGTGCCATCAGAAAAGGGGGGGCATTGACAGATACGCAGTATTTT.